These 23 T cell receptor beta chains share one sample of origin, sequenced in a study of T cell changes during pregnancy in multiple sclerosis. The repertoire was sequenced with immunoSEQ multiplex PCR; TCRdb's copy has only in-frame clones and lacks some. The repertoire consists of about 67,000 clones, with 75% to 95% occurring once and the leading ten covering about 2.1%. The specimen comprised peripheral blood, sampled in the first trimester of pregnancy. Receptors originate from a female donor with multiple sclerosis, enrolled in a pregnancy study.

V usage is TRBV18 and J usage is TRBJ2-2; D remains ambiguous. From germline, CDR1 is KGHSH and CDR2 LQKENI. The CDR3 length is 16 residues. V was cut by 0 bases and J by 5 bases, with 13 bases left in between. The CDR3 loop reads CASSPPEKFGTGELFF. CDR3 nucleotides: TGTGCCAGCTCACCACCGGAGAAATTCGGGACCGGGGAGCTGTTTTTT.

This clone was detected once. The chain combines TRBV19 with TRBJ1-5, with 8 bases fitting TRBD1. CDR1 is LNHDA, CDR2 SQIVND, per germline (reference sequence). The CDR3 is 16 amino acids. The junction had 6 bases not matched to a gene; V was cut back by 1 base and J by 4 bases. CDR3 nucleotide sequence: TGTGCCAGTAGTATAGTGTGGGGACAGGATAATCAGCCCCAGCATTTT. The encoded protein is CASSIVWGQDNQPQHF.

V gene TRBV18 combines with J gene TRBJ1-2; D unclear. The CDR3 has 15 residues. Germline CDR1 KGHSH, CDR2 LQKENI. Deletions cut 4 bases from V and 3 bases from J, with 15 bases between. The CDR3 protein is CASSRQVGGDYGYTF. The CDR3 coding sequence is TGTGCCAGCTCACGTCAGGTTGGAGGAGACTATGGCTACACCTTC.

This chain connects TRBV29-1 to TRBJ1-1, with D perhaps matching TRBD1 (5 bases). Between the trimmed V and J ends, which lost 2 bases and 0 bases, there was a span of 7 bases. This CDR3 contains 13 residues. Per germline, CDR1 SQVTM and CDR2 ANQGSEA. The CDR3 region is CSVEPQVNTEAFF. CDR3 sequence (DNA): TGCAGCGTTGAACCACAGGTGAACACTGAAGCTTTCTTT.

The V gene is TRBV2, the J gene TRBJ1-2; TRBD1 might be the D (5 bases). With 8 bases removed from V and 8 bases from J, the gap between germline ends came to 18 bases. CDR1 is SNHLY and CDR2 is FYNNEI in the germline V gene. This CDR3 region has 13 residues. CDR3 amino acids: CASPQSRAGGYTF. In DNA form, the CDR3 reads TGTGCCAGCCCTCAGTCCAGGGCTGGAGGCTACACCTTC.

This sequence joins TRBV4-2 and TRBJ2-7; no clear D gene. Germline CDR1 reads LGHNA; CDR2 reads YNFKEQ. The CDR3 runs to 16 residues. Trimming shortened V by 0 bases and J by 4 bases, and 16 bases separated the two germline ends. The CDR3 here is CASSQDQQFRLYEQYF. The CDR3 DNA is TGTGCCAGCAGCCAAGATCAACAGTTTCGGCTGTACGAGCAGTACTTC.

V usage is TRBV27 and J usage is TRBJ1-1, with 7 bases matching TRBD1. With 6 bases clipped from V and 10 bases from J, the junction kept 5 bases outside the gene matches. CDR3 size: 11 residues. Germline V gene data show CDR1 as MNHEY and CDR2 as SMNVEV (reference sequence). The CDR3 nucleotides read TGTGCCAGCAGGACAGGGCGACGAGCTTTCTTT. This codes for CASRTGRRAFF.

The CDR3 reads CASFRGVTSGANVLTF. As DNA, the CDR3 is TGTGCCAGTTTTCGGGGGGTCACCTCTGGGGCCAACGTCCTGACTTTC. This chain joins TRBV19 and TRBJ2-6; TRBD2 agrees at 7 bases. The CDR3 loop spans 16 amino acids. Germline lookup yields CDR1 LNHDA and CDR2 SQIVND (reference sequence). J lost 0 bases, V lost 8 bases, and 7 bases had no gene match.

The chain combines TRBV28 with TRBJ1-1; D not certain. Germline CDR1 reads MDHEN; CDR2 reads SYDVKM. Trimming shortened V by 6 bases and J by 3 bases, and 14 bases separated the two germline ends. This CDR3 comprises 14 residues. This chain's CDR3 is CASSPPGRDTEAFF. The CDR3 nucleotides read TGTGCCAGCAGCCCCCCCGGGCGGGACACTGAAGCTTTCTTT.

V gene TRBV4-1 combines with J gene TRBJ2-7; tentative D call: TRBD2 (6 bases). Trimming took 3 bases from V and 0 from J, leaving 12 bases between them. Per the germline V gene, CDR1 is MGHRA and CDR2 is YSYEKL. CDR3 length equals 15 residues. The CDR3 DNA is TGCGCCAGCAGCCAGCCAGGACTAAGCTCCTACGAGCAGTACTTC. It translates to CASSQPGLSSYEQYF.

In nucleotides, the CDR3 is TGTGCCAGTAGTAGCAGGAGGACGACCCAGTACTTC. Its translation: CASSSRRTTQYF. The V and J genes are TRBV19 and TRBJ2-5; possible D gene TRBD2, 5 bases. The CDR3 length is 12 residues. V lost 4 bases, J lost 7 bases, and 10 bases lay in between. In germline, CDR1 is LNHDA, CDR2 SQIVND (reference sequence). Full variable domain (remainder filled in from reference TRBV19 and TRBJ2-5): DGGITQSPKYLFRKEGQNVTLSCEQNLNHDAMYWYRQDPGQGLRLIYYSQIVNDFQKGDIAEGYSVSREKKESFPLTVTSAQKNPTAFYLCASSSRRTTQYFGPGTRLLVL.

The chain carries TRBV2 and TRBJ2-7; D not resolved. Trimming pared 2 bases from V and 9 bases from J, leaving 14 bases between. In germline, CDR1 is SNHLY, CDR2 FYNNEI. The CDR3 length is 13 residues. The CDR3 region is CASSESTALGQYF. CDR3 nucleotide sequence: TGTGCCAGCAGTGAATCAACAGCCCTGGGGCAGTACTTC.

In DNA, the CDR3 is TGTGCCAGCAGTGAAGGGACAGGCCATGGACAGCCCCAGCATTTT. It codes for CASSEGTGHGQPQHF. The chain employs TRBV2 and TRBJ1-5, with 7 bases identical to TRBD1. The length of the CDR3 is 15 residues. Germline V gene sequence: CDR1 SNHLY, CDR2 FYNNEI. V shed 1 base, J shed 7 bases, and the junction held 7 bases outside the gene matches.

The CDR3 loop reads CASRPPGGADGYTF. CDR3 DNA sequence: TGTGCCAGCAGGCCCCCGGGGGGGGCTGATGGCTACACCTTC. The chain uses TRBV28 and TRBJ1-2, with a possible D match to TRBD1 (6 bases). CDR3 length: 14 amino acids. The germline V gene encodes CDR1 MDHEN and CDR2 SYDVKM. The ends were cut back, 6 bases at V and 6 bases at J, with 17 bases in the middle.

The DNA for the CDR3 is TGTGCCAGCAGCACAAGGAGTTCGCATACGAACACCGGGGAGCTGTTTTTT. Protein sequence: CASSTRSSHTNTGELFF. The chain carries TRBV5-5 and TRBJ2-2, with D unresolved. Germline V lookup: CDR1 SGHKS, CDR2 YYEKEE (reference sequence). This CDR3 is 17 amino acids long. Between the trimmed V and J ends, which lost 4 bases and 0 bases, there was a span of 16 bases.

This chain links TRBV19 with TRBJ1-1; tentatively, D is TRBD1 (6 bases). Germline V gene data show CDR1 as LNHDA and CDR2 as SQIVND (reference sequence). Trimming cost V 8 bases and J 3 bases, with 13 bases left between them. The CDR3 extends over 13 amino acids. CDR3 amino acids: CASSGTRYTEAFF. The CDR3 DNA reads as TGTGCCAGTTCCGGGACAAGATACACTGAAGCTTTCTTT.

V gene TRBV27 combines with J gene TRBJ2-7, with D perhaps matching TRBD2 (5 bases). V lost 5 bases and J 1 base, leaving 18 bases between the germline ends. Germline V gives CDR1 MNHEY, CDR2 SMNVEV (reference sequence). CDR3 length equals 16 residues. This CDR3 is CASSPLGAEGSYEQYF. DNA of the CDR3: TGTGCCAGCAGTCCTCTAGGAGCGGAAGGGTCCTACGAGCAGTACTTC.

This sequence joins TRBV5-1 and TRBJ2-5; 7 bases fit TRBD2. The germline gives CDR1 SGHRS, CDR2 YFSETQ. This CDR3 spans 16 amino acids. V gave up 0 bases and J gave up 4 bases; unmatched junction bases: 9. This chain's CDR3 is CASSLAGIGGGETQYF. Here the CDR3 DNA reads TGCGCCAGCAGCTTGGCCGGGATTGGCGGGGGAGAGACCCAGTACTTC.

The CDR3 DNA is TGTGCCCCCACAGGGGATTGCCGTTCACCCCTCCACTTT. Translating it yields CAPTGDCRSPLHF. The chain employs TRBV10-3 and TRBJ1-6; 7 bases match TRBD1. The J segment lost 9 bases and the V segment lost 11 bases, leaving 10 bases of the junction unmatched. The CDR3 length is 13 residues. Germline CDR1 reads ENHRY; CDR2 reads SYGVKD.

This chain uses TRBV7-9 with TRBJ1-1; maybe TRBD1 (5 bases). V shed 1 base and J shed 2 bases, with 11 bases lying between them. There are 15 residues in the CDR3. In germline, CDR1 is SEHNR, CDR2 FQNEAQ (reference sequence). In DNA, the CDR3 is TGTGCCAGCAGCTTAGGGGGACTGCTAAACACTGAAGCTTTCTTT. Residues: CASSLGGLLNTEAFF. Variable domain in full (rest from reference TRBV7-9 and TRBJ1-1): DTGVSQNPRHKITKRGQNVTFRCDPISEHNRLYWYRQTLGQGPEFLTYFQNEAQLEKSRLLSDRFSAERPKGSFSTLEIQRTEQGDSAMYLCASSLGGLLNTEAFFGQGTRLTVV.

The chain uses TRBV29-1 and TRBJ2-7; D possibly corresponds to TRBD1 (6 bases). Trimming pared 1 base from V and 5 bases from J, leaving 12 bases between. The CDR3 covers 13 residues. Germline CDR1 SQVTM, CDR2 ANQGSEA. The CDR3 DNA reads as TGCAGCGTTGAAGTAGGGGGTAGGGACGAGCAGTACTTC. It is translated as CSVEVGGRDEQYF.

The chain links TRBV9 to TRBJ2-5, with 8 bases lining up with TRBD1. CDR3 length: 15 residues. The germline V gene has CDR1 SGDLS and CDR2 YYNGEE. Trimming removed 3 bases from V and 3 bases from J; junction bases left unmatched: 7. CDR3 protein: CASSARTGIEETQYF. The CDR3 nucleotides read TGTGCCAGCAGCGCTAGGACAGGGATAGAAGAGACCCAGTACTTC.

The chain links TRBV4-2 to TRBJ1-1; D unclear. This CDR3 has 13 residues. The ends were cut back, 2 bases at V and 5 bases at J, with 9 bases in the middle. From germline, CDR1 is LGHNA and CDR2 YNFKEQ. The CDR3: CASSQQVRTEAFF. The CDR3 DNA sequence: TGTGCCAGCAGCCAACAGGTTAGGACTGAAGCTTTCTTT.